This T cell receptor (beta chain) was sequenced during a study of cytomegalovirus exposure and HLA in healthy donors. Amplification used 60 Vbeta primers and 13 Jbeta primers. The repertoire was sequenced with immunoSEQ multiplex PCR; TCRdb's copy has only in-frame clones and lacks some. The sample gives some 130,000 clones, more than 75% of which show up once; 2.2% is in the top ten. Participants comprised healthy donors of bone marrow. Trimming took 2 bases from V and 8 from J, leaving 11 bases between them. There are 13 residues in the CDR3. Germline V lookup: CDR1 WNHNN, CDR2 SYGVQD (reference sequence).

The chain joins TRBV10-1 to TRBJ2-3, with no clear D. The clonotype comes from a man aged 25 to 40 in good health and CMV-seronegative. Material: PBMCs. CDR3: CASSENYQTTQYF. The CDR3 DNA reads TGCGCCAGCAGTGAGAACTATCAGACTACGCAGTATTTT.